This T cell receptor (beta chain) derives from a study of beta chain features in type 1 diabetes (dated by TCRdb to about 2018). Study-wide context: Mean age, gender distribution, total cell number and subset yield did not differ between patients and healthy donors. Across all samples, some 99 million sorted cells were examined, and cell number per subset correlated strongly with RNA yield. In the study, recently diagnosed type 1 diabetes patients and matched healthy donors were compared on the TCRB repertoires of their sorted circulating CD4+ T cell subsets. Whereas all 30 or so donors provided naive and central memory subsets, regulatory and stem cell-like memory subsets were isolated from just 8 patients and roughly 8 healthy donors.

The High Capacity cDNA Reverse Transcription Kit was used to reverse transcribe all of the isolated RNA, meaning that expressed TCRB transcripts were what got sequenced. Deep immunoSEQ sequencing was applied to naive, central memory and regulatory T cell samples, giving an average of roughly 3.3 million total reads per sample. Sorted cells were lysed in RLT buffer, and RNA was extracted using DNase-treated RNeasy Micro or Mini kits according to cell number. Each cell subset was processed on its own to prevent cross-contamination, while patient and healthy donor samples were processed together. The immunoSEQ multiplex PCR was used to amplify TCRB sequences from cDNA, generating 87-bp fragments that spanned the CDR3 region. The amplicons were sequenced using the Illumina HiSeq platform. The original methods were these. PCR bias was corrected computationally using synthetic template baselines, and reads within Hamming distance 2 were collapsed, with unmergeable singletons discarded. Reads were aligned against IMGT to assign V, D and J genes, CDR3 length and insertions or deletions at six rearrangement sites. Within each subset, clonotype counts were normalized to sorted cell number, and only after that were true diversity and Gini coefficients computed with the tcR R package. Repertoire sharing was quantified using the overlap coefficient calculated on TCRB nucleotide sequences. Out-of-frame TCRB sequences from naive cells were analyzed as a proxy for the pre-selection repertoire. TCRdb took this table from immuneACCESS and kept in-frame rearrangements with V and J called. Such tables lack part of the clones; where checked against another copy, unresolved V genes explain under half of the gap, and the rest is unexplained. V and J calls and clone size are as listed in that table; D and trimming were resolved from the DNA. The sample table records 350,000 to 400,000 clones; more than 12% of these occur just once. Roughly 0.019% of the sample belongs to the ten largest clones.

Each donor gave one peripheral blood draw, averaging roughly 0.11 L, which was collected into heparinised tubes. Naive, central memory, regulatory and stem cell-like memory CD4+ T cells were sorted on a BD FACSAria II using a panel including CD45RO, CCR7, CD25, CD127, CD95 and CD27. Purity was above 95% for every sorted population. PBMCs were isolated immediately by Lymphoprep density gradient centrifugation and stained directly without culture. So that batch effects would be minimized, each experiment stained and sorted samples in pairs, pairing one healthy donor with one patient. This clone was seen only a few times. This clone's antigen is unknown. No quality values exist for individual bases; no much larger clone is one base distant. Taken from cysteine to phenylalanine, the CDR3 has 16 residues. CDR3 DNA only is kept here, 48 bases in frame from base 1. The germline V gene sets CDR1 to SGHTA and CDR2 to FQGTGA. Unmatched junction bases come to 6, with V trimmed by 5 bases and J by 4 bases.

Overall study results and their limits: Only small numbers of individuals were included in the HLA sub-analyses, which left unresolved whether HLA type had any influence on TCRB rearrangement. Type 1 diabetes patients showed a moderate but significant shortening of TCRB CDR3 length in all four CD4+ subsets. At VDJ recombination sites, patients with type 1 diabetes made fewer insertions and deleted more nucleotides, a pattern implying thymic rearrangement abnormalities. Naive, central memory and regulatory TCRB repertoires appeared more similar among patients than among healthy donors. PCR may preferentially amplify shorter templates, but because patient and control samples were amplified and corrected together, any resulting skew would affect both groups equally. Sequencing cDNA rather than genomic DNA could over-represent highly expressing activated cells, although activation and CD3 levels did not differ between groups.

The receptor was derived from a woman aged 18-30 years in good health. The chain uses TRBV7-3 and TRBJ2-5; TRBD2 fits 14 bases in the junction. Sequenced: naive CD4+ T cells from blood. The intended sense of this specimen's cell subset or site label: true naive CD4+ T cells. Here is the DNA: TGTGCCAGCAGCCCTATCGGACTAGCGGGAGGAGAGACCCAGTACTTC. The resulting protein is CASSPIGLAGGETQYF.